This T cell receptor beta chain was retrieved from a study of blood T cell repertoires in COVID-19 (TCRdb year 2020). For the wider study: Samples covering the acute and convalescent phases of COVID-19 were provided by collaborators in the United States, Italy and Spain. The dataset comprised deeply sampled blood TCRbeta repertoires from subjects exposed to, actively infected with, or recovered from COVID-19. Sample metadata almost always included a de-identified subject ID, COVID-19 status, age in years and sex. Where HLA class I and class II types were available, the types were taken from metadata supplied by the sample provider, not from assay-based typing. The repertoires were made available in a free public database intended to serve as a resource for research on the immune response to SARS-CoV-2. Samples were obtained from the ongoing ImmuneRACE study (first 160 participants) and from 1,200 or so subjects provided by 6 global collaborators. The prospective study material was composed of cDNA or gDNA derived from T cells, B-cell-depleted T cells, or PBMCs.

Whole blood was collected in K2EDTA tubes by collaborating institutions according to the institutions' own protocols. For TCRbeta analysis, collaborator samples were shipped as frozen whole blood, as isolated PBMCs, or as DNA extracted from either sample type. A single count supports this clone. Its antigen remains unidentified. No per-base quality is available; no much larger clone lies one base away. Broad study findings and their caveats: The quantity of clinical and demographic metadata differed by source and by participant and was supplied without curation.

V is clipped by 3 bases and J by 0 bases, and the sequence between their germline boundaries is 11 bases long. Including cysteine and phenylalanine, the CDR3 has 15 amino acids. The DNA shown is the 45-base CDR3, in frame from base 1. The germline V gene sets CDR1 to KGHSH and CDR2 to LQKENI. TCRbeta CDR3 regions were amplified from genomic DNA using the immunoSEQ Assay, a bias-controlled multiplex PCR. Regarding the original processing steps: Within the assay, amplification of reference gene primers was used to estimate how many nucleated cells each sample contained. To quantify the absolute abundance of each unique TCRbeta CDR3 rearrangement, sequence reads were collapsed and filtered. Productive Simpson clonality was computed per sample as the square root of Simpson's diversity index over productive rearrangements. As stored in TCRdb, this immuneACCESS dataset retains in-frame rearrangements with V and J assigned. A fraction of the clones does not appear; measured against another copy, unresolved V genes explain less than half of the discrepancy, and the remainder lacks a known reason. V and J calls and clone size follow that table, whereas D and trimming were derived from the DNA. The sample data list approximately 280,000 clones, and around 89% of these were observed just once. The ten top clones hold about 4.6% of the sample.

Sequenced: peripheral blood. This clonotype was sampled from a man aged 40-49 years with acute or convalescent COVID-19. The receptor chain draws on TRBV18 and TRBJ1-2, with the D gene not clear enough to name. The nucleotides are TGTGCCAGCTCACCCCCAGGATTAGCTAACTATGGCTACACCTTC. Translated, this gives CASSPPGLANYGYTF.